These 2 T cell receptor beta chains share one sample of origin, sequenced in a study of T cells in Graves' hyperthyroidism and ophthalmopathy. Using RNA transcripts as the source, TCR beta CDR3 regions were amplified. HTBI primers were used for first-round RT-PCR of the TCR CDR3. TCRdb ran MiXCR on the multiplex PCR reads and lists one entry per CDR3 protein. The sample includes about 280,000 distinct CDR3 sequences, 25% of them seen just once. The sample was blood. The receptor set was obtained from a man aged 40-49 years with Graves' hyperthyroidism that later progressed to Graves' ophthalmopathy.

This chain uses TRBV6-1 with TRBJ1-1, with D uncertain. The V gene lost 5 bases and the J gene lost 0 bases, with 16 bases spanning the gap. Germline-derived CDR1 and CDR2 are MNHNS and SASEGT. The CDR3 extends over 16 amino acids. CDR3 DNA sequence: TGTGCCAGCAGTATCTGGGTCCTAAATATGAACACTGAAGCTTTCTTT. It encodes CASSIWVLNMNTEAFF.

This clonotype has ten or more counts. V gene TRBV6-2 or TRBV6-3 combines with J gene TRBJ2-5; 11 bases line up with TRBD2. Germline loops: CDR1 MNHEY, CDR2 SVGEGT. V lost 7 bases to trimming and J lost 3 bases; unmatched junction nucleotides: 10. There are 16 residues in the CDR3. The CDR3 loop reads CASIHATSGSKETQYF. The DNA for the CDR3 is TGTGCCAGCATCCACGCCACTAGCGGGAGTAAAGAGACCCAGTACTTC.